Judged by abundance, the clone carrying this T cell receptor gamma chain is large. The antigen is unknown. The identical CDR3 is also encoded by other nucleotide sequences in the sample. The germline V gene has CDR1 GITISATS and CDR2 ISYDGTV (reference sequence). J was trimmed by 7 bases and V by 0 bases; bases with no gene match: 3. The CDR3 is made up of 16 amino acids. With CATT, TCRdb re-called clones from the RT-PCR reads. The table records under 400 gamma-chain clones, roughly 6% of them present only once. This entry belongs to a study of gammadelta T cells in human blood. Study results and limitations: Right after birth, innate γδ T cells reportedly expanded polyclonally after microbial exposure.

Source material: Vgamma9Vdelta2 gamma-delta T cells from infant blood. The sequence was collected from a human donor. J is TRGJP and V is TRGV9. CDR3: CALWEVLELGKKIKVF. The CDR3, as DNA: TGTGCCTTGTGGGAGGTGCTCGAGTTGGGCAAAAAAATCAAGGTATTT.